This T cell receptor (beta chain) was sequenced in a study of blood T cell repertoires in COVID-19 (dated by TCRdb to about 2020). Regarding the research as a whole: Collaborator samples came from the United States, Italy and Spain and covered acute and convalescent phases of COVID-19. The dataset comprised deeply sampled blood TCRbeta repertoires from subjects exposed to, actively infected with, or recovered from COVID-19. A de-identified subject ID, COVID-19 status, age in years and sex were almost always included in the sample metadata. HLA class I and class II types, where available, came from metadata supplied by the sample provider rather than from assay-based typing. The prospective study material was composed of cDNA or gDNA derived from T cells, B-cell-depleted T cells, or PBMCs. A freely available public database, intended as a resource for researchers studying the immune response to SARS-CoV-2, is where the repertoires were released. The samples were drawn from two sources: the first 160 participants of the ongoing ImmuneRACE study, and 950 to 1,500 subjects contributed by 6 global collaborators.

General study outcomes and caveats: Clinical and demographic metadata were provided uncurated, with the amount varying by source and participant.

Collaborating institutions collected whole blood in K2EDTA tubes following their own protocols. Collaborator samples were shipped for TCRbeta analysis as frozen whole blood, isolated PBMCs, or DNA extracted from either sample type. TCRbeta CDR3 regions were amplified from genomic DNA using the immunoSEQ Assay, a bias-controlled multiplex PCR. From the authors' description of their analysis: Nucleated cell counts per sample were estimated from amplification of reference gene primers within the assay. To quantify the absolute abundance of each unique TCRbeta CDR3 rearrangement, sequence reads were collapsed and filtered. For each sample, productive Simpson clonality was calculated as the square root of Simpson's diversity index across productive rearrangements. TCRdb took over this immuneACCESS table, retaining in-frame rearrangements with V and J assigned. Such tables are incomplete; in checked studies, under half of the missing clones stem from an unresolved V gene, and the remainder is unexplained. V, J and clone size are taken as reported in that table, and D and trimming were inferred from the DNA itself. The sample profile shows 150,000 to 200,000 clones; around 80% of them were found once. Clones ranked in the top ten supply approximately 9.9% of the sample.

Concerning this clone: What antigen it recognizes has not been identified. Base qualities are not at hand, and no much larger clone is one base apart.

Specimen: peripheral blood. The TCR comes from a man aged 55 to 69 with active or convalescent COVID-19.

The base sequence is TGTGCCAGCAGTCCCGGACAGGGAGGGGTCAATCAGCCCCAGCATTTT. This is translated as CASSPGQGGVNQPQHF. The chain is encoded by TRBV27 joined to TRBJ1-5; 8 junctional bases match TRBD1. After removal of 5 bases from V and 3 bases from J, the junction retains 9 bases not matched to a gene. Per the germline V gene (reference sequence), MNHEY is the CDR1 and SMNVEV is the CDR2. The CDR3 numbers 16 residues from cysteine through phenylalanine. Only the CDR3 part of the read is kept: 48 bases, read in frame from the first base.